The source of this TCR beta chain is a study of blood T cell repertoires in COVID-19. Trimming cost V 6 bases and J 4 bases; bases outside gene matches: 7. The V gene's germline CDR1 is MNHEY and CDR2 SVGEGT. The CDR3 spans 14 residues. Profiling relied on immunoSEQ multiplex PCR, and the TCRdb table lists in-frame clones only, not all of them. The profile shows approximately 170,000 clones, about 83% of them singletons. The sequence derives from a man between 18 and 29 years old with active or convalescent COVID-19. The sample comprised peripheral blood. The V gene is TRBV6-2 or TRBV6-3, the J gene TRBJ1-1, with 8 bases that match TRBD1. Written as DNA, the CDR3 is TGTGCCAGCAGCCTAAATACAGGGGGCACTGAAGCTTTCTTT. This codes for CASSLNTGGTEAFF.